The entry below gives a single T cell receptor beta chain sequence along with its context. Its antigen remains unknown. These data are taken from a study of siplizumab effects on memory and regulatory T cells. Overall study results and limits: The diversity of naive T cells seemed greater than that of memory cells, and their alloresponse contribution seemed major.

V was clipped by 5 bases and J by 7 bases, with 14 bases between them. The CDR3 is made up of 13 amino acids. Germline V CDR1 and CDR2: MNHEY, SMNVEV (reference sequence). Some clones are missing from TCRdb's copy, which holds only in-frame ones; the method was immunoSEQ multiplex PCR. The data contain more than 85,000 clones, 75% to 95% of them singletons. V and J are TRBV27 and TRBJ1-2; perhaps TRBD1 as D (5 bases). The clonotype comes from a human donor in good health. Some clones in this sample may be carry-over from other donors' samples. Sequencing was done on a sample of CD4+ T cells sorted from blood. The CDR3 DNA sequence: TGTGCCAGCAGTAGCGTTGGGGGTGGTGGCTACACCTTC. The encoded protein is CASSSVGGGGYTF.